Listed here are 17 T cell receptor beta chains from one sample, sequenced in a study of blood T cell repertoires in COVID-19. Some clones are missing from TCRdb's copy, which holds only in-frame ones; the method was immunoSEQ multiplex PCR. This repertoire shows 190,000 or so clones, more than 80% found once; its top ten account for nearly 9.5%. The material sequenced was PBMCs or T cells enriched from blood (not recorded which). These receptors were collected from a man in his forties or fifties who had recovered from COVID-19.

The chain carries TRBV11-2 and TRBJ2-7, with D perhaps matching TRBD2 (7 bases). The CDR3 runs to 15 residues. Germline assignment: CDR1 SGHAT and CDR2 FQNNGV. Trimming shortened V by 7 bases and J by 4 bases, and 20 bases separated the two germline ends. CDR3: CASTPQRGGGYEQYF. In nucleotides, the CDR3 is TGTGCCAGCACACCTCAAAGGGGGGGCGGGTACGAGCAGTACTTC.

This rearrangement joins TRBV7-2 to TRBJ1-5; D not resolved. Germline V lookup: CDR1 SGHTA, CDR2 FQGNSA. This CDR3 contains 13 residues. V was clipped by 1 base and J by 3 bases, with 4 bases between them. CDR3 residues: CASSLVNNQPQHF. The CDR3 DNA is TGTGCCAGCAGCTTAGTTAACAATCAGCCCCAGCATTTT.

The rearrangement joins TRBV12-5 to TRBJ2-3; D might be TRBD1 (6 bases). The CDR3 runs to 15 residues. V was cut by 6 bases and J by 0 bases, with 13 bases left in between. Germline CDR1 reads LGHNT; CDR2 reads FRNRAP. This chain's CDR3 is CASGPGGPSTDTQYF. The DNA of the CDR3 is TGTGCTAGTGGCCCTGGGGGCCCTAGCACAGATACGCAGTATTTT. Drawing the rest from reference TRBV12-5 and TRBJ2-3, the complete variable domain is DARVTQTPRHKVTEMGQEVTMRCQPILGHNTVFWYRQTMMQGLELLAYFRNRAPLDDSGMPKDRFSAEMPDATLATLKIQPSEPRDSAVYFCASGPGGPSTDTQYFGPGTRLTVL.

J is TRBJ1-2 and V is TRBV2; 7 bases map to TRBD1. The CDR3 loop spans 12 amino acids. With V trimmed by 6 bases and J by 9 bases, 7 bases remained unmatched. CDR1 SNHLY and CDR2 FYNNEI come from the germline V gene. The CDR3 nucleotides are TGTGCCAGCAGCTGGACAGGCGGGCGCTACACCTTC. Translation: CASSWTGGRYTF.

This chain joins TRBV5-8 and TRBJ1-1, with 8 bases lining up with TRBD1. CDR1 and CDR2 from the germline V gene are SGHTS and YDEGEE. This CDR3 contains 15 residues. The V and J ends lost 4 bases and 4 bases, in that order; junction bases with no gene match: 9. CDR3 residues: CASSQTNRGSTEAFF. The CDR3 DNA reads TGTGCCAGCAGCCAAACGAACAGGGGGAGCACTGAAGCTTTCTTT.

The chain uses TRBV5-5 and TRBJ1-1; 9 bases align to TRBD1. Looked up from germline, CDR1 is SGHKS and CDR2 is YYEKEE (reference sequence). CDR3 length: 15 amino acids. Germline trimming cut 4 bases from V and 1 base from J; bases unmatched to any gene: 5. The CDR3, as DNA: TGTGCCAGCAGCCCTCCGGGACAGGGGAACACTGAAGCTTTCTTT. Encoded protein: CASSPPGQGNTEAFF.

V usage is TRBV9 and J usage is TRBJ1-6; D remains unclear. CDR1 and CDR2 from the germline V gene are SGDLS and YYNGEE. V shed 5 bases and J shed 6 bases, with 6 bases lying between them. The length of the CDR3 is 12 residues. The CDR3 DNA follows: TGTGCCAGCAGGGCAGGTAATTCACCCCTCCACTTT. Translation gives CASRAGNSPLHF.

The chain employs TRBV6-1 and TRBJ1-5; D is uncertain. This CDR3 has 12 amino acids. V was shortened by 3 bases and J by 7 bases, with 7 bases between the two germline ends. Germline CDR1 and CDR2: MNHNS and SASEGT. The CDR3 region is CASSDGSQPQHF. Written as DNA, the CDR3 is TGTGCCAGCAGTGACGGGTCGCAGCCCCAGCATTTT.

The count of this clone is one. This chain joins TRBV11-2 and TRBJ2-7; D is perhaps TRBD1 (6 bases). CDR1 SGHAT and CDR2 FQNNGV come from the germline V gene. The CDR3 extends over 17 amino acids. With 3 bases removed from V and 2 bases from J, the gap between germline ends came to 20 bases. CDR3 DNA sequence: TGTGCCAGCAGCTTGAACTTCGGGACAATGTTTACCTACGAGCAGTACTTC. Encoded protein: CASSLNFGTMFTYEQYF.

V is TRBV5-1 and J is TRBJ2-7; 15 bases agree with TRBD2. The CDR3 sequence is 16 residues long. CDR1 is SGHRS, CDR2 YFSETQ, per germline. Trimming took 3 bases from V and 7 from J; bases not matched to a gene: 8. In nucleotides, the CDR3 is TGCGCCAGCAGCTCAGCGGGACTAGCGGGAGGAGATGAGCAGTACTTC. Protein: CASSSAGLAGGDEQYF.

V is TRBV14 and J is TRBJ1-6, with no clear D. CDR1 and CDR2 (germline): SGHDN, FVKESK. The CDR3 extends over 12 amino acids. Trimming removed 3 bases at V and 10 bases at J, with 7 bases between. The CDR3 bases are TGTGCCAGCAGCCACGCCCGGTCACCCCTCCACTTT. Translating gives CASSHARSPLHF.

The chain employs TRBV3-1 (or the pseudogene TRBV3-2) and TRBJ1-1, with D perhaps TRBD1 (6 bases). Per germline, CDR1 LGHDT and CDR2 YNNKEL (reference sequence). The V end lost 0 bases, the J end lost 4 bases, and 15 bases lay between the germline ends. The CDR3 is made up of 16 amino acids. CDR3 nucleotide sequence: TGTGCCAGCAGCCAAGATCAGACAGGAAAAGTCACTGAAGCTTTCTTT. Translation: CASSQDQTGKVTEAFF.

V gene TRBV4-1 combines with J gene TRBJ2-7, with D possibly matching TRBD2 (5 bases). Germline CDR1 MGHRA, CDR2 YSYEKL. CDR3 length equals 13 residues. Deletions cut 0 bases from V and 6 bases from J, with 9 bases between. The CDR3 reads CASSQEIGGEQYF. The CDR3 DNA follows: TGCGCCAGCAGCCAAGAGATTGGAGGCGAGCAGTACTTC.

The rearrangement uses TRBV9 and TRBJ1-6, with D possibly TRBD1 on 5 matching bases. The V gene lost 0 bases and the J gene lost 6 bases, with 7 bases spanning the gap. The CDR3 has 14 residues. The germline gives CDR1 SGDLS, CDR2 YYNGEE. The DNA for the CDR3 is TGTGCCAGCAGCGTAGGGGGCTCTAATTCACCCCTCCACTTT. It is translated as CASSVGGSNSPLHF.

In this sample, this clone turned up a few times. The chain joins TRBV6-4 to TRBJ2-3, with TRBD2 matching 11 bases. The CDR3 consists of 15 residues. After removal of 6 bases from V and 3 bases from J, the junction contained 5 bases not matched to a gene. The germline V gene encodes CDR1 MRHNA and CDR2 SNTAGT. CDR3 nucleotide sequence: TGTGCCAGCAGCGAGACTAGCGGGGAAACAGATACGCAGTATTTT. Translating it yields CASSETSGETDTQYF.

The V call is TRBV11-2, the J call TRBJ1-2; D gene unclear. Trimming removed 10 bases at V and 7 bases at J, with 28 bases between. Germline V gene lookup returns CDR1 SGHAT and CDR2 FQNNGV. The CDR3 totals 16 residues. For the CDR3, the DNA is TGTGCCATCACCCCCACACGATCCTTTGTTTCGGGTGGCTACACCTTC. Its translation is CAITPTRSFVSGGYTF.

Only a few counts were recorded for this clone. The rearrangement links TRBV4-2 to TRBJ1-4, with D maybe TRBD1 (6 bases). This CDR3 contains 17 residues. Germline-derived CDR1 and CDR2 are LGHNA and YNFKEQ. Deletions cut 1 base from V and 8 bases from J, with 20 bases between. This CDR3 is CASSQGQVLQTEEKLFF. The CDR3 DNA is TGTGCCAGCAGCCAAGGACAGGTACTACAGACGGAGGAAAAACTGTTTTTT.